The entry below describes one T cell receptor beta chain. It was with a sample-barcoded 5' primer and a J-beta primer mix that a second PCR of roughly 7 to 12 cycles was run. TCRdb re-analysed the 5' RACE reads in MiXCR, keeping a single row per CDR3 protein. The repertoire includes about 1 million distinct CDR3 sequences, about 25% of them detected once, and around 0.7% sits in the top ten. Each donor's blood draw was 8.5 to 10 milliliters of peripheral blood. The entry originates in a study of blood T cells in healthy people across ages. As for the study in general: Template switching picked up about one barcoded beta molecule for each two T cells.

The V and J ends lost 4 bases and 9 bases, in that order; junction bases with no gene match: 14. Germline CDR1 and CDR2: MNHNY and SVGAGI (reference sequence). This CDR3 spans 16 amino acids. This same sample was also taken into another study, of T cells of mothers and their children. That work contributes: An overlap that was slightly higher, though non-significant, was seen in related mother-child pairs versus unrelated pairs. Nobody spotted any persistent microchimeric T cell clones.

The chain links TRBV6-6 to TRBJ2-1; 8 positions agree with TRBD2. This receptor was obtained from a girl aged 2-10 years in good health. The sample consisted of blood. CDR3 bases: TGTGCCAGCAGTTTCGGGGGGGGGCGCTTGTCCAGTGAGCAGTTCTTC. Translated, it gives CASSFGGGRLSSEQFF.